The clone carrying this TCR beta chain was picked up a small number of times. Its cognate antigen is unknown. These data belong to a study of CD8 T cells in ankylosing spondylitis. Findings and limits, study-wide: Relatively rare in peripheral blood, disease-linked clones were also CD8+. Ankylosing spondylitis blood seemed to carry a telltale TCR beta motif made of roughly 8 highly homologous variants.

There are 14 residues in the CDR3. V lost 4 bases and J lost 2, with 12 bases in between. Per the germline V gene, CDR1 is SGHKS and CDR2 is YYEKEE (reference sequence). TCRdb re-called the 5' RACE reads through MiXCR, storing one row per CDR3 protein. Here the sample spans about 390,000 distinct CDR3 sequences, around 24% being singletons. This clonotype was obtained from a male donor with ankylosing spondylitis. The chain uses TRBV5-5 and TRBJ2-5; perhaps TRBD1 as D (6 bases). Material: blood, either unsorted or a sorted T cell fraction (not recorded which). CDR3 amino acids: CASSERQGQETQYF. In DNA form, the CDR3 reads TGTGCCAGCAGCGAACGTCAGGGGCAAGAGACCCAGTACTTC.